The clone carrying this T cell receptor (beta chain) has only one observation. Original data processing: The authors estimated nucleated cell counts from reference gene primer amplification. The assay was immunoSEQ multiplex PCR, and TCRdb's table has in-frame clones only and misses some. That table gives V, J and clone size, and the DNA gave D and trimming. The profile covers 90,000 to 120,000 clones, with 91% appearing a single time and around 5.8% taken by the ten largest. This CDR3 region has 13 residues. Germline values: CDR1 LNHDA, CDR2 SQIVND (reference sequence). Trimming cost V 4 bases and J 3 bases, with 8 bases left between them. This sample is drawn from a study of blood T cell repertoires in COVID-19. Background on the study: The origin of the acute and convalescent COVID-19 samples was the United States, Italy and Spain.

The TCR originated in a human donor in a cohort sampled during active COVID-19. The chain employs TRBV19 and TRBJ2-3; no firm D call. Sequenced: peripheral blood. Here the CDR3 reads CASSSGITDTQYF. The CDR3 DNA reads TGTGCCAGTAGTAGCGGAATTACAGATACGCAGTATTTT.